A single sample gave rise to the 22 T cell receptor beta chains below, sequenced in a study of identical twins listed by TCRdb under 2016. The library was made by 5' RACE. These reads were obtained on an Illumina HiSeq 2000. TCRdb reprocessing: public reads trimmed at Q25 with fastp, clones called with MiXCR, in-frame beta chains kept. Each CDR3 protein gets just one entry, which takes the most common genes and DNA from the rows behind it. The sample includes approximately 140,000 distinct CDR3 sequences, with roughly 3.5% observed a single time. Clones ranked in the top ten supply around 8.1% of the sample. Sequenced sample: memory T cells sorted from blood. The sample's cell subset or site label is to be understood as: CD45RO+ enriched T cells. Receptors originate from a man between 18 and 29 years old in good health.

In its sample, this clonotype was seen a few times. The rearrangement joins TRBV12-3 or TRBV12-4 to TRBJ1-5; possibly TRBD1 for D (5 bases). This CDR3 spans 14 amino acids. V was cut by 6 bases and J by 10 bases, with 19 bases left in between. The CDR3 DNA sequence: TGTGCCAGCAGCCTGGGGGGTATTTTGAAACCCCAGCATTTT. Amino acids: CASSLGGILKPQHF.

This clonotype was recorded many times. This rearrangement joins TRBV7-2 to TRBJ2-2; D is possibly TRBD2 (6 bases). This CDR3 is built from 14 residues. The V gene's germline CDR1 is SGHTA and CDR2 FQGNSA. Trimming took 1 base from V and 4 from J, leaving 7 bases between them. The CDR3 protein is CASSLGRATGELFF. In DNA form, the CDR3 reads TGTGCCAGCAGCTTAGGGAGGGCCACCGGGGAGCTGTTTTTT. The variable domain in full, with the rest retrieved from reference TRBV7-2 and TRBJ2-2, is GAGVSQSPSNKVTEKGKDVELRCDPISGHTALYWYRQSLGQGLEFLIYFQGNSAPDKSGLPSDRFSAERTGGSVSTLTIQRTQQEDSAVYLCASSLGRATGELFFGEGSRLTVL.

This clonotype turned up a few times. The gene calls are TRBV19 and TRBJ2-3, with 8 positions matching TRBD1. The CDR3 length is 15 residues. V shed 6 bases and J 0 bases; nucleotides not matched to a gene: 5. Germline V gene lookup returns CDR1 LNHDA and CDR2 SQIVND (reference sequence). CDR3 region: CASSETGASTDTQYF. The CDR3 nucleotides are TGTGCCAGTAGCGAGACAGGGGCTAGCACAGATACGCAGTATTTT.

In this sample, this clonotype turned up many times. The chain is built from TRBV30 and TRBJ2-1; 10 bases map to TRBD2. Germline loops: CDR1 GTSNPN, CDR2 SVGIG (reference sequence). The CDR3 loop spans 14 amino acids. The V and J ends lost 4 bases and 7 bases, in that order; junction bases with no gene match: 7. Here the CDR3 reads CAWKSGRAWNEQFF. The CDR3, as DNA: TGTGCCTGGAAAAGCGGGAGGGCCTGGAATGAGCAGTTCTTC.

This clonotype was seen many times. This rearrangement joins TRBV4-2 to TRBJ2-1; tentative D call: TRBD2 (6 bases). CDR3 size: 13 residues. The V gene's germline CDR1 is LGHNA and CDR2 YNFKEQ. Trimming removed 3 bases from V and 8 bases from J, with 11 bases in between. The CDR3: CASSQQGLHEQFF. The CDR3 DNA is TGTGCCAGCAGCCAGCAGGGACTCCATGAGCAGTTCTTC.

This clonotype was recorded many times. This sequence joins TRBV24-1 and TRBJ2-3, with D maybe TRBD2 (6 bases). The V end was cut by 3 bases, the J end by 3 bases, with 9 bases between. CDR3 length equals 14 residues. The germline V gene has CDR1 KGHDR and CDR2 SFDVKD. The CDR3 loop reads CATSDPGTTDTQYF. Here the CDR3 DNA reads TGTGCCACCAGTGATCCGGGGACTACAGATACGCAGTATTTT.

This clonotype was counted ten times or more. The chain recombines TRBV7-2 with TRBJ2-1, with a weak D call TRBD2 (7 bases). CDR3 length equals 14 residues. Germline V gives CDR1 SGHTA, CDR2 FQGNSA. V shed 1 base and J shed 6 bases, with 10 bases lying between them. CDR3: CASSLGRGLNEQFF. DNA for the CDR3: TGTGCCAGCAGCTTAGGGCGGGGGCTCAATGAGCAGTTCTTC. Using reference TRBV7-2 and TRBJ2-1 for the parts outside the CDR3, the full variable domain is GAGVSQSPSNKVTEKGKDVELRCDPISGHTALYWYRQSLGQGLEFLIYFQGNSAPDKSGLPSDRFSAERTGGSVSTLTIQRTQQEDSAVYLCASSLGRGLNEQFFGPGTRLTVL.

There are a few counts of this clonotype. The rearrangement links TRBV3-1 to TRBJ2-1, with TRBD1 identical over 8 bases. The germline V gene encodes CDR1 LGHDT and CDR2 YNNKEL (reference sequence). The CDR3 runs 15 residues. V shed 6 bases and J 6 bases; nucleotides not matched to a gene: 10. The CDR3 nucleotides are TGTGCCAGCAGGGGCGGGACAGGACCCGGCAATGAGCAGTTCTTC. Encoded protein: CASRGGTGPGNEQFF.

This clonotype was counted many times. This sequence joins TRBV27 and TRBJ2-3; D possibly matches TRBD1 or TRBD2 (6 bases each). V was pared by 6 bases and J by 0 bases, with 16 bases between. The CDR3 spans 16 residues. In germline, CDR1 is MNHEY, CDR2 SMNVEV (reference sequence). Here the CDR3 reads CASSEGWGASTDTQYF. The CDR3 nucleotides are TGTGCCAGCAGCGAGGGGTGGGGGGCTAGCACAGATACGCAGTATTTT.

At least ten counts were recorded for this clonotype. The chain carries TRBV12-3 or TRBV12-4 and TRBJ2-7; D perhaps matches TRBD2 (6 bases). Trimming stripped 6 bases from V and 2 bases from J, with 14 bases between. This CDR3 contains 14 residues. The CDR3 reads CASRPGLGTYEQYF. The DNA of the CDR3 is TGTGCCAGCAGACCGGGACTCGGAACCTACGAGCAGTACTTC.

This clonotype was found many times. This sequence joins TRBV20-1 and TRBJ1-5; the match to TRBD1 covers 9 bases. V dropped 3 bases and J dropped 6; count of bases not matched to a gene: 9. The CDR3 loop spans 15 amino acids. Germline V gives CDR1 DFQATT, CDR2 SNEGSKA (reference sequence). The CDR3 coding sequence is TGCAGTGCTAGCCAAAGGGACAGGGTGGGTCAGCCCCAGCATTTT. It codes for CSASQRDRVGQPQHF.

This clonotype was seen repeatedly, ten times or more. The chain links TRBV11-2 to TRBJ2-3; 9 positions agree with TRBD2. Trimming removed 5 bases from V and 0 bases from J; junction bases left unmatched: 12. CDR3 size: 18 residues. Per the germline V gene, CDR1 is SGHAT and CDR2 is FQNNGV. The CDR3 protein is CASSPPRGRDVSTDTQYF. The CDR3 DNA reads TGTGCCAGCAGCCCGCCTCGCGGGAGGGACGTGAGCACAGATACGCAGTATTTT.

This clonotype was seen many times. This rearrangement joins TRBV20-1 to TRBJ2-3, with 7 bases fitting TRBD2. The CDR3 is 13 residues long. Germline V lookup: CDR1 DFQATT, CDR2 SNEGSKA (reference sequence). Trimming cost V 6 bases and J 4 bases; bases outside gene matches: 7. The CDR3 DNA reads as TGCAGTGCCCGGGGGGAGAGGGCAGATACGCAGTATTTT. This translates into CSARGERADTQYF.

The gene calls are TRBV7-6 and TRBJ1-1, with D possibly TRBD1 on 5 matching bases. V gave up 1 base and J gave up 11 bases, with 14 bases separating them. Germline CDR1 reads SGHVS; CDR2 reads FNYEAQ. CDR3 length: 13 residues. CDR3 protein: CASSLERGRGAFF. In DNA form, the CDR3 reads TGTGCCAGCAGCTTAGAGAGGGGAAGGGGCGCTTTCTTT.

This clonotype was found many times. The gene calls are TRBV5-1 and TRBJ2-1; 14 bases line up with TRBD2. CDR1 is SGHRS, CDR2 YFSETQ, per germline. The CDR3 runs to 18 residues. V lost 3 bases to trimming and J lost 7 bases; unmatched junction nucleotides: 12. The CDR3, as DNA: TGCGCCAGCAGCTCTCAAAAGTCAGGACTAGCGGGAGGTAATGAGCAGTTCTTC. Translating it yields CASSSQKSGLAGGNEQFF. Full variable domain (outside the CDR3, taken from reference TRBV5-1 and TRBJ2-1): KAGVTQTPRYLIKTRGQQVTLSCSPISGHRSVSWYQQTPGQGLQFLFEYFSETQRNKGNFPGRFSGRQFSNSRSEMNVSTLELGDSALYLCASSSQKSGLAGGNEQFFGPGTRLTVL.

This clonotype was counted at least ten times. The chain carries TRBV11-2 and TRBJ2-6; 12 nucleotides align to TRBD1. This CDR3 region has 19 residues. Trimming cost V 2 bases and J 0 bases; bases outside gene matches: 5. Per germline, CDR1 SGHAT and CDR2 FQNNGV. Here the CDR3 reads CASSLTGTGGYSGANVLTF. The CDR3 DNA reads TGTGCCAGCAGCTTAACCGGGACAGGGGGCTACTCTGGGGCCAACGTCCTGACTTTC.

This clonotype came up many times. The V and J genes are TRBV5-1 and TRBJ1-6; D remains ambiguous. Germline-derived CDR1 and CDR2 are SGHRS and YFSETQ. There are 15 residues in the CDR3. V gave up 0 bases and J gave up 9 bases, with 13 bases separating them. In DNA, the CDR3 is TGCGCCAGCAGCTTGGGTCCGGGAGATGGTTCACCCCTCCACTTT. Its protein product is CASSLGPGDGSPLHF.

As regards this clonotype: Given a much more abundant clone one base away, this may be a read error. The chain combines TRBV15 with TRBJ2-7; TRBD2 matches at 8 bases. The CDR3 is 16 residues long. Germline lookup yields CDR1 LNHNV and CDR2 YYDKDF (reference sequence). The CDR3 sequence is CPTSRELGLAAYEQYF. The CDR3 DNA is TGTCCCACCAGCAGAGAACTTGGACTAGCCGCATACGAGCAGTACTTC. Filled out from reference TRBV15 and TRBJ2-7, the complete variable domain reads DAMVIQNPRYQVTQFGKPVTLSCSQTLNHNVMYWYQQKSSQAPKLLFHYYDKDFNNEADTPDNFQSRRPNTSFCFLDIRSPGLGDTAMYLCPTSRELGLAAYEQYFGPGTRLTVT.

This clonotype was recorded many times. The CDR3 sequence is CASSDSQMNTEAFF. CDR3 DNA: TGTGCCAGCAGTGATAGTCAGATGAACACTGAAGCTTTCTTT. The V call is TRBV6-1, the J call TRBJ1-1; D call uncertain. CDR1 and CDR2 from the germline V gene are MNHNS and SASEGT. This CDR3 comprises 14 residues. Trimming removed 3 bases at V and 0 bases at J, with 8 bases between.

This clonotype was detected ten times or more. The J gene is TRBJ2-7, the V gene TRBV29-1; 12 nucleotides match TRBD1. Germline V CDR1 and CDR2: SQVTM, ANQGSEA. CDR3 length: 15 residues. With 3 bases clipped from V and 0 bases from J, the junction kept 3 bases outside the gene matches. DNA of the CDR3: TGCAGCGTTGAGGGGGACAGGGGGCGCTCCTACGAGCAGTACTTC. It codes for CSVEGDRGRSYEQYF.

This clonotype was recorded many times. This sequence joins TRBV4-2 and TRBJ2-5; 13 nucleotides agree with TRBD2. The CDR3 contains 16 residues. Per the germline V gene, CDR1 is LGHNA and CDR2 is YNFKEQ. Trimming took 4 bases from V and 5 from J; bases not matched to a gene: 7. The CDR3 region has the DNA TGTGCCAGCAGCCCCGGGACTAGCGGGAATGTTGAGACCCAGTACTTC. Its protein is CASSPGTSGNVETQYF.

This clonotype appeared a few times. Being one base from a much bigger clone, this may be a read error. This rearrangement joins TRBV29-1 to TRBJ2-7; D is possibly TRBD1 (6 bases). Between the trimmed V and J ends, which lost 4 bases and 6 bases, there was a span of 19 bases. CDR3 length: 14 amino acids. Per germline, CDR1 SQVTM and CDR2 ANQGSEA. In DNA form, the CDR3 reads TGCAGCGTTGCCCGGGACACCTACCCCTGCGAGCAGTACGTC. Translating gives CSVARDTYPCEQYV.